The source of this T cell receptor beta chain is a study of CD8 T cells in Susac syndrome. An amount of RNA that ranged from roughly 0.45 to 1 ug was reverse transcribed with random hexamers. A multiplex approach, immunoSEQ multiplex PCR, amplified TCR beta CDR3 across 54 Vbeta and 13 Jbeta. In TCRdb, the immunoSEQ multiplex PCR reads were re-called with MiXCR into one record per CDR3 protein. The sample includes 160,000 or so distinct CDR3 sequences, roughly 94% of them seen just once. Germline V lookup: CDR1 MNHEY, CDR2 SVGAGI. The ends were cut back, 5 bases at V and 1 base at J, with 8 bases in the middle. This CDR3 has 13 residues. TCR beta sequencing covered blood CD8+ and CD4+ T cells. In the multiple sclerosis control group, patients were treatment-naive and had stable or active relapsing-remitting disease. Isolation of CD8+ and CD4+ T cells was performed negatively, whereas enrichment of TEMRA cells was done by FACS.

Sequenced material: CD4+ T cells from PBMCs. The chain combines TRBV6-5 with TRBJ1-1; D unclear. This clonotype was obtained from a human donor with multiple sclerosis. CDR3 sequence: CASSNHRNTEAFF. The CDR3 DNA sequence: TGTGCCAGCAGTAACCATCGGAACACTGAAGCTTTCTTT.